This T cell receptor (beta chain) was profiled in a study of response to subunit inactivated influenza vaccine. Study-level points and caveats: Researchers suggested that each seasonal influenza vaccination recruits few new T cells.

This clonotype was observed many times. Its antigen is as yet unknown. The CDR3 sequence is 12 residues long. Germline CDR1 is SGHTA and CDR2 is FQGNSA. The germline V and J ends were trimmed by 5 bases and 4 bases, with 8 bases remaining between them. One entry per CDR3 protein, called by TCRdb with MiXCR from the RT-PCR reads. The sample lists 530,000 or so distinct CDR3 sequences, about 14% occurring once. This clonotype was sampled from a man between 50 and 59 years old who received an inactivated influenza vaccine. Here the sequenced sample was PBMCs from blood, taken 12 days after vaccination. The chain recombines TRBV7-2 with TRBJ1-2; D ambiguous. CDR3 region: CASSLDGYGYTF. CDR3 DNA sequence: TGTGCCAGCAGCCTCGACGGCTATGGCTACACCTTC.